One and the same sample provided the 22 T cell receptor beta chains below, sequenced in a study of blood T cells in healthy people across ages. With a J-beta primer mix and a sample-barcoded 5' primer, a second PCR ran about 7 to 12 cycles. TCRdb passed the 5' RACE reads through MiXCR, listing each CDR3 protein once. The sample yields approximately 810,000 distinct CDR3 sequences, 29% seen once. Input material: blood. These receptor sequences come from a woman older than 75 in good health.

The sample holds one count of this clonotype. A much larger clone lies a single base off, so this may be a read error. The CDR3: CASGFGTEYNSPLHF. CDR3 in DNA: TGTGCCAGCGGCTTTGGGACGGAATATAATTCACCCCTCCACTTT. The gene calls are TRBV7-2 and TRBJ1-6, with a weak D call TRBD1 (5 bases). The CDR3 sequence is 15 residues long. Germline V gene data show CDR1 as SGHTA and CDR2 as FQGNSA.

This clonotype was detected many times. This chain joins TRBV3-1 and TRBJ2-1, with D possibly being TRBD2 (6 bases). The V end lost 1 base, the J end lost 3 bases, and 10 bases lay between the germline ends. The CDR3 is 15 residues long. CDR1 LGHDT and CDR2 YNNKEL come from the germline V gene (reference sequence). CDR3 loop: CASSQGPGGYNEQFF. The CDR3 region has the DNA TGTGCCAGCAGCCAAGGTCCCGGGGGCTACAATGAGCAGTTCTTC.

Many counts were recorded for this clonotype. The chain uses TRBV12-3 or TRBV12-4 and TRBJ1-4; 10 bases agree with TRBD1. There are 15 residues in the CDR3. V gave up 6 bases and J gave up 8 bases; unmatched junction bases: 9. CDR3 nucleotides: TGTGCCAGCAGCCAGAGACAGGGGGCGCACGAAAAACTGTTTTTT. Translated, it gives CASSQRQGAHEKLFF.

V gene TRBV6-1 combines with J gene TRBJ1-5; D not certain. Per germline, CDR1 MNHNS and CDR2 SASEGT. Trimming shortened V by 11 bases and J by 0 bases, and 20 bases separated the two germline ends. The CDR3 covers 16 residues. The CDR3 DNA is TGTGCCTGCTCTCCCGGGCCGCCTGGTAGCAATCAGCCCCAGCATTTT. Its protein is CACSPGPPGSNQPQHF.

V and J are TRBV12-3 or TRBV12-4 and TRBJ2-1; unclear D gene. The end of the DNA aligns better with TRBJ2-7, so the J call may be wrong. The CDR3 is made up of 13 amino acids. This CDR3 is CASTLSPPNEQYF. The DNA of the CDR3 is TGTGCCAGCACTCTATCCCCTCCGAATGAGCAGTACTTC.

Points on this clonotype: The junction departs from germline at one end; a sequencing error may be responsible. The gene calls are TRBV12-3 or TRBV12-4 and TRBJ2-3, with D unclear. This CDR3 comprises 12 residues. The CDR3: CASRPTTDAQYF. CDR3 coding DNA: TGTGCCAGCAGACCCACTACAGATGCGCAGTATTTT.

This clonotype was observed at least ten times. The chain recombines TRBV24-1 with TRBJ2-3; TRBD2 aligns across 11 bases. The germline CDR1 and CDR2 sequences are KGHDR and SFDVKD. CDR3 length: 17 residues. V gave up 3 bases and J gave up 2 bases; unmatched junction bases: 6. The CDR3 spells CATSDVLAGDVTDTQYF. The CDR3 nucleotides read TGTGCCACCAGTGATGTACTAGCGGGGGACGTCACAGATACGCAGTATTTT.

On this clonotype itself: A much larger clone differs by one base, so this may be a read error. The V gene is TRBV18, the J gene TRBJ2-7; no definite D call. The CDR3 has 15 amino acids. The V gene's germline CDR1 is KGHSH and CDR2 LQKENI. With 7 bases removed from V and 4 bases from J, the gap between germline ends came to 20 bases. CDR3 loop: CASLPLRDPTYEQYF. Here the CDR3 DNA reads TGTGCCAGCTTACCCTTACGAGACCCCACTTACGAGCAGTACTTC.

The chain combines TRBV9 with TRBJ1-2, with D possibly TRBD1 on 6 matching bases. The V gene lost 0 bases and the J gene lost 4 bases, with 10 bases spanning the gap. Germline values: CDR1 SGDLS, CDR2 YYNGEE. The CDR3 spans 14 residues. The CDR3 sequence is CASSVVGGPYGYTF. CDR3 sequence (DNA): TGTGCCAGCAGCGTAGTAGGGGGGCCCTATGGCTACACCTTC. Full variable domain (outside the CDR3, taken from reference TRBV9 and TRBJ1-2): DSGVTQTPKHLITATGQRVTLRCSPRSGDLSVYWYQQSLDQGLQFLIQYYNGEERAKGNILERFSAQQFPDLHSELNLSSLELGDSALYFCASSVVGGPYGYTFGSGTRLTVV.

At least ten counts were recorded for this clonotype. The V call is TRBV5-1, the J call TRBJ2-5, with unresolved D. Germline V lookup: CDR1 SGHRS, CDR2 YFSETQ. V was pared by 1 base and J by 2 bases, with 9 bases between. This CDR3 has 14 residues. CDR3 amino acids: CASSLTVRQETQYF. The DNA of the CDR3 is TGCGCCAGCAGCTTGACAGTTCGGCAAGAGACCCAGTACTTC.

The rearrangement links TRBV27 to TRBJ1-6, with 9 bases fitting TRBD1. The germline gives CDR1 MNHEY, CDR2 SMNVEV (reference sequence). There are 18 residues in the CDR3. With V trimmed by 3 bases and J by 5 bases, 11 bases remained unmatched. The CDR3 is CASSFPPRRTGDNSPLHF. CDR3 DNA sequence: TGTGCCAGCAGTTTTCCCCCCAGACGGACAGGGGATAATTCACCCCTCCACTTT.

This clonotype was seen at least ten times. This rearrangement joins TRBV7-2 to TRBJ2-1; D perhaps matches TRBD2 (6 bases). The germline V gene has CDR1 SGHTA and CDR2 FQGNSA. V shed 0 bases and J shed 4 bases, with 19 bases lying between them. The CDR3 covers 18 residues. The CDR3 spells CASSLAVSGESGYNEQFF. The CDR3 DNA reads as TGTGCCAGCAGCTTAGCGGTGTCGGGGGAGTCGGGGTACAATGAGCAGTTCTTC.

This clonotype appeared many times. The rearrangement uses TRBV4-1 and TRBJ2-3, with D maybe TRBD1 (7 bases). Germline loops: CDR1 MGHRA, CDR2 YSYEKL. The CDR3 is made up of 14 amino acids. Trimming left V 6 bases short and J 4 bases short, with 14 bases between. The CDR3 spells CASRLRDSPDTQYF. CDR3 DNA: TGCGCCAGCAGACTGCGGGACAGCCCAGATACGCAGTATTTT.

Regarding this clonotype: A much larger clone sits a single nucleotide away, making a read error possible. J is TRBJ2-3 and V is TRBV24-1; TRBD1 matches 7 bases. V lost 2 bases and J lost 9; bases outside the gene matches: 7. The CDR3 is 14 residues long. Germline CDR1 KGHDR, CDR2 SFDVKD. The CDR3 DNA reads TGTGCCACCAGTGATTATCGGCAGGGGGACACGCAGTATTTT. It encodes CATSDYRQGDTQYF.

As regards this clonotype: A much bigger clone sits one base away, suggesting this may be a read error. CDR3 DNA: TGTCCCAGCAGCCACGAAAGTGGGAACATTCAGTACTTC. Its translation is CPSSHESGNIQYF. This chain joins TRBV7-9 and TRBJ2-4; D is unresolved. Germline CDR1 reads SEHNR; CDR2 reads FQNEAQ (reference sequence). This CDR3 contains 13 residues.

This clonotype occurred many times. The chain combines TRBV20-1 with TRBJ2-4; 9 nucleotides agree with TRBD1. Germline CDR1 and CDR2: DFQATT and SNEGSKA (reference sequence). The CDR3 has 17 amino acids. The ends lost 3 bases at V and 3 bases at J; junction bases unmatched: 12. The CDR3 DNA reads as TGCAGTGCTAGTCTCCAGGGAATGGGACAGGGCAAAAACATTCAGTACTTC. Amino acids: CSASLQGMGQGKNIQYF.

The chain employs TRBV9 and TRBJ1-2, with D possibly matching TRBD1 (6 bases). The CDR3 spans 16 residues. The V gene lost 4 bases and the J gene lost 2 bases, with 18 bases spanning the gap. Germline V gene lookup returns CDR1 SGDLS and CDR2 YYNGEE. The CDR3 region is CASSPEGDATNYGYTF. In nucleotides, the CDR3 is TGTGCCAGCAGCCCAGAGGGGGATGCGACCAACTATGGCTACACCTTC. Together with reference TRBV9 and TRBJ1-2, the CDR3 gives the full variable domain: DSGVTQTPKHLITATGQRVTLRCSPRSGDLSVYWYQQSLDQGLQFLIQYYNGEERAKGNILERFSAQQFPDLHSELNLSSLELGDSALYFCASSPEGDATNYGYTFGSGTRLTVV.

This clonotype appeared many times. The gene calls are TRBV7-2 and TRBJ2-4; maybe TRBD2 (6 bases). Germline V gene sequence: CDR1 SGHTA, CDR2 FQGNSA. CDR3 length equals 15 residues. V gave up 3 bases and J gave up 3 bases, with 12 bases separating them. CDR3 in DNA: TGTGCCAGCAGCTTGAGGGACTCCATCAAAAACATTCAGTACTTC. This gives the protein CASSLRDSIKNIQYF.

This clonotype was recorded at least ten times. This chain joins TRBV4-2 and TRBJ2-3, with TRBD2 matching over 8 bases. Germline CDR1 is LGHNA and CDR2 is YNFKEQ. The V and J ends lost 2 bases and 6 bases, in that order; junction bases with no gene match: 13. The CDR3 sequence is 17 residues long. DNA for the CDR3: TGTGCCAGCAGCCAACCCCCCGGGGGGGGGAGGCCCGATACGCAGTATTTT. Translating it yields CASSQPPGGGRPDTQYF.

The chain uses TRBV5-1 and TRBJ1-4; TRBD1 matches 7 bases. Germline trimming cut 4 bases from V and 3 bases from J; bases unmatched to any gene: 9. Germline assignment: CDR1 SGHRS and CDR2 YFSETQ. The CDR3 contains 16 residues. The CDR3 DNA follows: TGCGCCAGCAGCCCTATGGGCACAGGGGCTAATGAAAAACTGTTTTTT. Residues: CASSPMGTGANEKLFF.

This clonotype came up many times. The chain joins TRBV20-1 to TRBJ2-5, with TRBD1 as a possible D gene (6 bases). V dropped 2 bases and J dropped 5 bases, with 15 bases sitting between them. Germline values: CDR1 DFQATT, CDR2 SNEGSKA (reference sequence). CDR3 length: 14 residues. This chain's CDR3 is CSARTQGKGETQYF. The CDR3 DNA follows: TGCAGTGCTAGAACCCAGGGGAAGGGGGAGACCCAGTACTTC.

This clonotype was recorded many times. V and J are TRBV6-5 and TRBJ1-2; the D is unclear. V lost 1 base, J lost 2 bases, and 11 bases lay in between. The CDR3 covers 15 residues. In germline, CDR1 is MNHEY, CDR2 SVGAGI. For the CDR3, the DNA is TGTGCCAGCAGTTACTTCCGGACTAGGAACTATGGCTACACCTTC. Its protein is CASSYFRTRNYGYTF.